Given below is one T cell receptor (beta chain) in context. This record comes from a study of T cell responses to AZD1222 COVID-19 vaccine. TCRdb keeps only in-frame clones here, not all; method: immunoSEQ multiplex PCR. The top ten hold 2.5% to 3% of the sample, which has around 180,000 clones, about 90% seen once. The germline V gene encodes CDR1 LNHDA and CDR2 SQIVND (reference sequence). V was pared by 7 bases and J by 1 base, with 18 bases between. CDR3 length: 16 amino acids. This TCR derives from an adult in good health. The sequencing used peripheral blood, collected on day 0 of AZD1222 vaccination. The chain has TRBV19 and TRBJ2-3, with D possibly being TRBD2 (6 bases). Written as DNA, the CDR3 is TGTGCCAGTACCCCTCAGGCCGGGAGACGCACAGATACGCAGTATTTT. Protein: CASTPQAGRRTDTQYF. Filled out from reference TRBV19 and TRBJ2-3, the complete variable domain reads DGGITQSPKYLFRKEGQNVTLSCEQNLNHDAMYWYRQDPGQGLRLIYYSQIVNDFQKGDIAEGYSVSREKKESFPLTVTSAQKNPTAFYLCASTPQAGRRTDTQYFGPGTRLTVL.